The sequence of this T cell receptor (beta chain) was determined in a study of CD8+ T cells in alopecia areata. This clone was detected once. This CDR3 region has 15 residues. V was shortened by 3 bases and J by 6 bases, with 18 bases between the two germline ends. CDR1 KGHSH and CDR2 LQKENI come from the germline V gene. Individuals with alopecia areata gave both lesional scalp punch biopsies and peripheral blood for collection. After isolation, RNA underwent reverse transcription to generate cDNA as the sequencing template. Sequenced by immunoSEQ multiplex PCR; TCRdb stores in-frame clones only, minus some. The sample has under 15,000 clones; 60% are singletons.

The chain uses TRBV18 and TRBJ2-7, with TRBD2 as a possible D gene (6 bases). The TCR originated in a human donor with alopecia areata. Sequences were obtained from skin. CDR3 sequence (DNA): TGTGCCAGCTCACCCCGCCGGGACTCCTCGCCCGAGCAGTACTTC. Translated, it gives CASSPRRDSSPEQYF.